The 24 T cell receptor beta chains below were found in one sample sequenced in a study of beta chain features in type 1 diabetes. Antigens of these TCRs are unknown. Expressed TCRB transcripts were sequenced because the isolated RNA had all been reverse transcribed beforehand. Some clones are missing from TCRdb's copy, which holds only in-frame ones; the method was immunoSEQ multiplex PCR. The table has about 700,000 clones, roughly 12% seen once. Broader study findings: For Type 1 diabetes patients, all four CD4+ subsets carried TCRB CDR3s that were moderately but significantly shorter.

Specimen: naive CD4+ T cells from blood. Receptors originate from a man younger than 35 with type 1 diabetes.

The chain links TRBV13 to TRBJ1-3, with D unclear. Trimming stripped 1 base from V and 2 bases from J, with 12 bases between. CDR3 length equals 16 residues. Germline-derived CDR1 and CDR2 are PRHDT and FYEKMQ (reference sequence). CDR3 sequence: CASSLVTGSPGNTIYF. The CDR3 nucleotides are TGTGCCAGCAGCTTAGTAACGGGGTCCCCTGGAAACACCATATATTTT. The complete variable domain, with remaining parts taken from reference TRBV13 and TRBJ1-3, reads AAGVIQSPRHLIKEKRETATLKCYPIPRHDTVYWYQQGPGQDPQFLISFYEKMQSDKGSIPDRFSAQQFSDYHSELNMSSLELGDSALYFCASSLVTGSPGNTIYFGEGSWLTVV.

The chain is built from TRBV2 and TRBJ2-3, with D hard to call. The germline CDR1 and CDR2 sequences are SNHLY and FYNNEI. The CDR3 consists of 15 residues. Between the trimmed V and J ends, which lost 10 bases and 0 bases, there was a span of 17 bases. The CDR3 nucleotides read TGTGCCATGGACCGAAGTAATACTAGCACAGATACGCAGTATTTT. This sequence encodes CAMDRSNTSTDTQYF.

This chain connects TRBV6-5 to TRBJ2-7; D not certain. The CDR3 contains 16 residues. V lost 0 bases to trimming and J lost 1 base, with 13 bases between them. CDR1 is MNHEY, CDR2 SVGAGI, per germline. This chain's CDR3 is CASSYSAARSSYEQYF. CDR3 in DNA: TGTGCCAGCAGTTACTCCGCGGCACGATCTTCCTACGAGCAGTACTTC.

The chain employs TRBV13 and TRBJ1-1; D not certain. The V and J ends lost 6 bases and 1 base respectively, with 15 bases between them. Looked up from germline, CDR1 is PRHDT and CDR2 is FYEKMQ (reference sequence). This CDR3 contains 15 residues. This CDR3 reads CASRNSLRPNTEAFF. CDR3 in DNA: TGTGCCAGCAGGAATTCCTTAAGACCGAACACTGAAGCTTTCTTT.

This clone showed up just a few times. The V call is TRBV5-4, the J call TRBJ2-4; TRBD1 matches 7 bases. J gave up 15 bases and V 2 bases, and 8 bases lay outside the gene matches. This CDR3 contains 12 residues. Germline V CDR1 and CDR2: SGHNT, YYREEE (reference sequence). CDR3 coding DNA: TGTGCCAGCAGCTTTTACCGGGACAGACTGTACTTC. It specifies CASSFYRDRLYF.

This chain connects TRBV10-3 to TRBJ2-5, with 7 nucleotides matching TRBD1. This CDR3 has 12 amino acids. Losses at the gene ends were 10 bases for V and 5 bases for J; bases not matched to a gene: 7. The germline V gene has CDR1 ENHRY and CDR2 SYGVKD. For the CDR3, the DNA is TGTGCCACCACAGGGGACGAGGAGACCCAGTACTTC. Translated, it gives CATTGDEETQYF.

The CDR3, as DNA: TGTGCCACCAGCAGAGGTGGGACAGGGGTATACGATGGCTACACCTTC. Protein sequence: CATSRGGTGVYDGYTF. The rearrangement links TRBV15 to TRBJ1-2, with TRBD1 matching over 10 bases. The germline CDR1 and CDR2 sequences are LNHNV and YYDKDF (reference sequence). V lost 1 base and J lost 6; bases outside the gene matches: 8. This CDR3 contains 16 residues.

The chain links TRBV6-5 to TRBJ1-2; maybe TRBD1 (5 bases). This CDR3 is built from 14 residues. V was pared by 3 bases and J by 5 bases, with 13 bases between. Germline V CDR1 and CDR2: MNHEY, SVGAGI. This CDR3 reads CASSYPGPPYGYTF. CDR3 DNA: TGTGCCAGCAGTTATCCGGGACCCCCATATGGCTACACCTTC.

This chain uses TRBV14 with TRBJ2-1; D is tentatively TRBD1 or TRBD2 (5 bases each). Germline assignment: CDR1 SGHDN and CDR2 FVKESK. V lost 1 base to trimming and J lost 1 base, with 14 bases between them. The CDR3 contains 17 residues. CDR3 loop: CASSQAPGTHSYNEQFF. In DNA form, the CDR3 reads TGTGCCAGCAGCCAAGCCCCAGGGACCCATTCCTACAATGAGCAGTTCTTC.

The table lists this clone with a few counts. V gene TRBV6-1 combines with J gene TRBJ1-6, with D unresolved. V lost 1 base and J lost 9, with 10 bases in between. Germline V gives CDR1 MNHNS, CDR2 SASEGT. The CDR3 contains 14 residues. CDR3 protein: CASSEGLGSSPLHF. Written as DNA, the CDR3 is TGTGCCAGCAGTGAAGGTCTCGGGAGTTCACCCCTCCACTTT.

This clone was found a few times. The genes are TRBV28 and TRBJ2-1; D ambiguous. The CDR3 loop spans 11 amino acids. Between the trimmed V and J ends, which lost 4 bases and 10 bases, there was a span of 8 bases. Per germline, CDR1 MDHEN and CDR2 SYDVKM. The CDR3 DNA sequence: TGTGCCAGCAGTTCCTTAGGGGAGCAGTTCTTC. It yields the protein CASSSLGEQFF.

This sequence joins TRBV11-2 and TRBJ2-7; the match to TRBD1 covers 7 bases. With V trimmed by 5 bases and J by 3 bases, 10 bases remained unmatched. CDR1 and CDR2 from the germline V gene are SGHAT and FQNNGV. The CDR3 runs 15 residues. CDR3 region: CASSISRDSIYEQYF. In nucleotides, the CDR3 is TGTGCCAGCAGCATAAGCCGGGACAGTATCTACGAGCAGTACTTC. The variable domain in full, completed from reference TRBV11-2 and TRBJ2-7, reads EAGVAQSPRYKIIEKRQSVAFWCNPISGHATLYWYQQILGQGPKLLIQFQNNGVVDDSQLPKDRFSAERLKGVDSTLKIQPAKLEDSAVYLCASSISRDSIYEQYFGPGTRLTVT.

The chain combines TRBV25-1 with TRBJ1-1; 7 bases align to TRBD1. This CDR3 is 15 amino acids long. The V segment lost 5 bases and the J segment 1 base; nucleotides outside the gene matches: 7. The germline V gene encodes CDR1 MGHDK and CDR2 SYGVNS. CDR3 nucleotides: TGTGCCAGCAGTCTCGGGAGGGGGCAGAACACTGAAGCTTTCTTT. Encoded protein: CASSLGRGQNTEAFF.

In its sample, this clone was seen a few times. V gene TRBV5-1 combines with J gene TRBJ2-5; 7 nucleotides line up with TRBD1. V was pared by 6 bases and J by 4 bases, with 15 bases of the junction left unmatched. The CDR3 is 16 amino acids. Germline CDR1 SGHRS, CDR2 YFSETQ. CDR3 protein: CASTRTGQVRGETQYF. The CDR3, as DNA: TGCGCCAGCACGAGGACCGGACAGGTACGCGGAGAGACCCAGTACTTC.

As DNA, the CDR3 is TGTGCCAGCAGTTTAGGGAGCAGGGGCACAGATACGCAGTATTTT. It codes for CASSLGSRGTDTQYF. The chain recombines TRBV28 with TRBJ2-3; D may be TRBD1 or TRBD2 (5 bases each). Trimming removed 2 bases at V and 1 base at J, with 10 bases between. The length of the CDR3 is 15 residues. Germline-derived CDR1 and CDR2 are MDHEN and SYDVKM.

The V and J genes are TRBV25-1 and TRBJ1-5; 7 bases align to TRBD1. V was pared by 6 bases and J by 5 bases, with 4 bases of the junction left unmatched. CDR1 is MGHDK, CDR2 SYGVNS, per germline. The CDR3 runs 13 residues. The CDR3 region has the DNA TGTGCCAGCAGGGGAGACAGGGATCAGCCCCAGCATTTT. Its translation is CASRGDRDQPQHF.

CDR3 in DNA: TGTGCCAGCAGGCCAGCCCTAGCGGGGTCCTACAATGAGCAGTTCTTC. This gives the protein CASRPALAGSYNEQFF. The genes are TRBV2 and TRBJ2-1; 9 bases are shared with TRBD2. This CDR3 comprises 16 residues. Losses at the gene ends were 6 bases for V and 1 base for J; bases not matched to a gene: 7. Per the germline V gene, CDR1 is SNHLY and CDR2 is FYNNEI.

Written as DNA, the CDR3 is TGCGCCAGCAGCACTCGAGAAGGGACGTCTATTCAGTACTTC. Its protein is CASSTREGTSIQYF. This sequence joins TRBV5-1 and TRBJ2-4; the D gene could be TRBD1 or TRBD2 (5 bases each). Germline lookup yields CDR1 SGHRS and CDR2 YFSETQ. With 4 bases removed from V and 10 bases from J, the gap between germline ends came to 18 bases. The CDR3 covers 14 residues.

V gene TRBV9 combines with J gene TRBJ2-3; 9 nucleotides align to TRBD1. From germline, CDR1 is SGDLS and CDR2 YYNGEE. The length of the CDR3 is 15 residues. V shed 3 bases and J 2 bases; nucleotides not matched to a gene: 4. The CDR3 coding sequence is TGTGCCAGCAGCGCGGGACAGGGACTCACAGATACGCAGTATTTT. Translated: CASSAGQGLTDTQYF.

The chain couples TRBV21-1 to TRBJ1-1. TRBV21-1 is listed as a pseudogene. CDR3 length equals 14 residues. The CDR3 sequence is CASSGRDGNTEAFF. The CDR3 region has the DNA TGTGCCAGCAGCGGTCGGGACGGGAACACTGAAGCTTTCTTT.

The J gene is TRBJ1-3, the V gene TRBV4-2; tentatively, D is TRBD1 (5 bases). Per germline, CDR1 LGHNA and CDR2 YNFKEQ. This CDR3 comprises 16 residues. Between the trimmed V and J ends, which lost 0 bases and 0 bases, there was a span of 9 bases. The CDR3 DNA is TGTGCCAGCAGCCAAGACCTTGGGGGCTCTGGAAACACCATATATTTT. This encodes CASSQDLGGSGNTIYF.

This clone was observed a handful of times. The genes are TRBV19 and TRBJ1-5; D call uncertain. CDR3 size: 14 residues. Germline CDR1 reads LNHDA; CDR2 reads SQIVND (reference sequence). V dropped 3 bases and J dropped 9 bases, with 15 bases sitting between them. The CDR3 DNA sequence: TGTGCCAGTAGTATTGGAAAGGGATCAGGGCCCCAGCATTTT. Its translation: CASSIGKGSGPQHF.

The chain recombines TRBV30 with TRBJ2-5, with a weak D call TRBD1 (5 bases). Germline V gene lookup returns CDR1 GTSNPN and CDR2 SVGIG (reference sequence). V lost 1 base and J lost 7, with 13 bases in between. This CDR3 has 13 residues. The CDR3, as DNA: TGTGCCTGGAGTGGAGTTTCTAGGGGGACCCAGTACTTC. Its protein product is CAWSGVSRGTQYF.

This chain connects TRBV5-4 to TRBJ2-7; possibly TRBD2 for D (6 bases). This CDR3 has 16 residues. V was trimmed by 4 bases and J by 5 bases, leaving 22 bases between them. The germline V gene encodes CDR1 SGHNT and CDR2 YYREEE (reference sequence). The CDR3 DNA follows: TGTGCCAGCAGCCCGGGCGGGGCCATGAGCGAGGACGAGCAGTACTTC. It is translated as CASSPGGAMSEDEQYF.